This TCR beta chain was identified during a study of graft-versus-host responses after intestinal transplantation. Looking at the study overall: All of the recipients had induction that used anti-thymocyte globulin, then tacrolimus and steroids for around three years.

General study points: Early post-transplant declines in HvG were associated with peak levels of circulating GvH clones.

Sequencing was performed with immunoSEQ multiplex PCR; in TCRdb, only in-frame clones are kept and a portion is missing. The sample gives roughly 13,000 clones, around two fifths of which show up once; over 12% is in the top ten. The trim removed 1 base at V and 1 base at J, leaving 3 bases unmatched. The germline CDR1 and CDR2 sequences are LNHDA and SQIVND (reference sequence). The CDR3 is made up of 16 amino acids. Irradiated, violet-dye-labeled stimulators (around 200,000) were plated alongside around 200,000 CFSE-labeled responders. The origin of this receptor is a human patient who received an intestinal transplant. The rearrangement uses TRBV19 and TRBJ2-1; TRBD2 aligns across 8 bases. Sequenced here: alloreactive CD8+ T cells from a mixed lymphocyte reaction culture, sampled before intestinal transplant. Subset noted: CFSE-low proliferating T cells sorted from roughly six-day pre-transplant mixed lymphocyte reaction (GvH or HvG direction). CDR3 protein: CASSIVAGGSYNEQFF. CDR3 DNA: TGTGCCAGTAGTATAGTTGCGGGGGGATCCTACAATGAGCAGTTCTTC.